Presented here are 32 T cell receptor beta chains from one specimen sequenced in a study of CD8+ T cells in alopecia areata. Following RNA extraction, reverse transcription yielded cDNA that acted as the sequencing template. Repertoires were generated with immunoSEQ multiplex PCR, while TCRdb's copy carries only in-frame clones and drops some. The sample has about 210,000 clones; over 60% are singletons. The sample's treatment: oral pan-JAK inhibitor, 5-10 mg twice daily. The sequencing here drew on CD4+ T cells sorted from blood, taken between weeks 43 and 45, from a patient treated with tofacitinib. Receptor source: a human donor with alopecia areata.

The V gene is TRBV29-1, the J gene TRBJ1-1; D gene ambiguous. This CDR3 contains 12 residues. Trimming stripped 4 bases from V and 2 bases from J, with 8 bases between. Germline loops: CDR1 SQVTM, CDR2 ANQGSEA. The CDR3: CSVGEGNTEAFF. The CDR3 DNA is TGCAGCGTTGGGGAAGGCAACACTGAAGCTTTCTTT. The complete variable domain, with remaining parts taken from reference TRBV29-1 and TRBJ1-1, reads SAVISQKPSRDICQRGTSLTIQCQVDSQVTMMFWYRQQPGQSLTLIATANQGSEATYESGFVIDKFPISRPNLTFSTLTVSNMSPEDSSIYLCSVGEGNTEAFFGQGTRLTVV.

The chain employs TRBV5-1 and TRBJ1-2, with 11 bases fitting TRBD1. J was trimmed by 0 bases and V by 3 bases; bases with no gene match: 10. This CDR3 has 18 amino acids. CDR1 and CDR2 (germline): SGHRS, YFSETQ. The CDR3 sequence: CASSSSGQGARTNYGYTF. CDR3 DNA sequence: TGCGCCAGCAGCTCCTCCGGACAGGGGGCTCGTACTAACTATGGCTACACCTTC.

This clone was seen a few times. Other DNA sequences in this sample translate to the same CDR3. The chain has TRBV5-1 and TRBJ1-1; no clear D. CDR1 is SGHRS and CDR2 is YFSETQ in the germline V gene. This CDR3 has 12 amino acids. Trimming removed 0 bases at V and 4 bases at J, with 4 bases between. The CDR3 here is CASSLEGTEAFF. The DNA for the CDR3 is TGCGCCAGCAGCTTGGAGGGCACTGAAGCTTTCTTT.

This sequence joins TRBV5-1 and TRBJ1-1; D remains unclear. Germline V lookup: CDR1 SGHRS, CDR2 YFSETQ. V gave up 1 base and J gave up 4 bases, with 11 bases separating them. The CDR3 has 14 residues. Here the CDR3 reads CASSLRAGGTEAFF. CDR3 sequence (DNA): TGCGCCAGCAGCTTGAGGGCGGGTGGCACTGAAGCTTTCTTT.

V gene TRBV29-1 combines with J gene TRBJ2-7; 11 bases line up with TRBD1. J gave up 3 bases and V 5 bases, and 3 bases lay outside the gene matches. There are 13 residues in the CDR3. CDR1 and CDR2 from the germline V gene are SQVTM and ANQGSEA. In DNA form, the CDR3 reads TGCAGCGTTCGGACAGGGGGCTACTACGAGCAGTACTTC. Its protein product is CSVRTGGYYEQYF.

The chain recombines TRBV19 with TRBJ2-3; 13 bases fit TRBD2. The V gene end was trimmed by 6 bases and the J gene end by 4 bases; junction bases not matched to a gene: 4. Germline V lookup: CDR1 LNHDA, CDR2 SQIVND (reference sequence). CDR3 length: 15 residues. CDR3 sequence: CASSRLAGGSDTQYF. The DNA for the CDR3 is TGTGCCAGTAGCCGACTAGCGGGGGGCTCAGATACGCAGTATTTT.

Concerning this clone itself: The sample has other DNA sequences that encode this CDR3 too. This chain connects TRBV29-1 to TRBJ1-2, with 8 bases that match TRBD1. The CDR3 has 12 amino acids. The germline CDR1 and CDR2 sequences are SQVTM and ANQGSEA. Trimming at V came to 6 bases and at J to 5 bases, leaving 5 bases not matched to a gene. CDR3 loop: CSVPTGGYGYTF. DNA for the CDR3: TGCAGCGTCCCCACAGGGGGGTATGGCTACACCTTC. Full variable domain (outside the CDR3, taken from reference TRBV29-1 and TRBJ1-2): SAVISQKPSRDICQRGTSLTIQCQVDSQVTMMFWYRQQPGQSLTLIATANQGSEATYESGFVIDKFPISRPNLTFSTLTVSNMSPEDSSIYLCSVPTGGYGYTFGSGTRLTVV.

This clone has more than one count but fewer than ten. CDR3 nucleotides: TGCGCCAGCAGCCAACAGGGCTCTAACTATGGCTACACCTTC. This gives the protein CASSQQGSNYGYTF. This sequence joins TRBV5-1 and TRBJ1-2; perhaps TRBD1 as D (6 bases). V lost 4 bases and J 0 bases, leaving 10 bases between the germline ends. CDR1 SGHRS and CDR2 YFSETQ come from the germline V gene. The CDR3 is made up of 14 amino acids.

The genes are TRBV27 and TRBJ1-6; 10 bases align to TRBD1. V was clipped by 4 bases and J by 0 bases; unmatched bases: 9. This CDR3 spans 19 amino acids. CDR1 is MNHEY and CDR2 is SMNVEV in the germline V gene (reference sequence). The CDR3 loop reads CASSSQLGQGSSYNSPLHF. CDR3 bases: TGTGCCAGCAGTTCTCAATTGGGACAGGGGAGCTCCTATAATTCACCCCTCCACTTT.

The CDR3: CASSPHPTGSYEQYF. The CDR3 DNA follows: TGTGCCAGCAGCCCGCACCCGACAGGTTCCTACGAGCAGTACTTC. J is TRBJ2-7 and V is TRBV11-2, with D perhaps TRBD1 (6 bases). The CDR3 consists of 15 residues. Per germline, CDR1 SGHAT and CDR2 FQNNGV. With 5 bases removed from V and 1 base from J, the gap between germline ends came to 15 bases.

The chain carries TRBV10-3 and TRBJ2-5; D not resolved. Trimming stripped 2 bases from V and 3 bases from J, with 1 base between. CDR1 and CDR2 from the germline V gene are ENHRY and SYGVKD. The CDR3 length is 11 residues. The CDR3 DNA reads TGTGCCATCAGTGAGAAAGAGACCCAGTACTTC. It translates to CAISEKETQYF.

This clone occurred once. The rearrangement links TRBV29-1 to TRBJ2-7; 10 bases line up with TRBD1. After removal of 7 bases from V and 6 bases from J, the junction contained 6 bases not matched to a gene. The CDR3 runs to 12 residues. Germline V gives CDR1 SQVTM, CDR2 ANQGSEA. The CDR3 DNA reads TGCAGCGCTAGAAGGACAGGGGGCGAGCAGTACTTC. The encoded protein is CSARRTGGEQYF.

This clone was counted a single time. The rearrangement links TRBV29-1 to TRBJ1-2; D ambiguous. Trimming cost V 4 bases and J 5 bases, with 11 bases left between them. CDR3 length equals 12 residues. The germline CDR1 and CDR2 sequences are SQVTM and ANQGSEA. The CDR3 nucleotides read TGCAGCGTTGTCCAGTCTGTATATGGCTACACCTTC. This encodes CSVVQSVYGYTF.

The CDR3 here is CASKFRVLAKNIQYF. DNA of the CDR3: TGTGCCAGCAAATTCAGGGTTCTAGCCAAAAACATTCAGTACTTC. The chain has TRBV6-1 and TRBJ2-4, with a tentative D call TRBD1 (5 bases). Trimming cost V 7 bases and J 0 bases, with 13 bases left between them. CDR1 MNHNS and CDR2 SASEGT come from the germline V gene. CDR3 length: 15 amino acids.

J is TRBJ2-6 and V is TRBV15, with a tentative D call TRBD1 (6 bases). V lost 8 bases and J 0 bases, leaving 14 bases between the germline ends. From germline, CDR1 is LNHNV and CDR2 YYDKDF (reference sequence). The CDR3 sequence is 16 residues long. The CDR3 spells CATEADSFSGANVLTF. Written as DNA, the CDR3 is TGTGCCACCGAAGCGGACAGCTTCTCTGGGGCCAACGTCCTGACTTTC.

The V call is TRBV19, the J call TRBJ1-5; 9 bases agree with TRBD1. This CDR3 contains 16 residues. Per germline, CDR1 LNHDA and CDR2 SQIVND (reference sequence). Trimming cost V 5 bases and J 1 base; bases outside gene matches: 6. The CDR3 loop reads CASSEQGAQSNQPQHF. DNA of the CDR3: TGTGCCAGTAGTGAACAGGGGGCGCAGAGCAATCAGCCCCAGCATTTT.

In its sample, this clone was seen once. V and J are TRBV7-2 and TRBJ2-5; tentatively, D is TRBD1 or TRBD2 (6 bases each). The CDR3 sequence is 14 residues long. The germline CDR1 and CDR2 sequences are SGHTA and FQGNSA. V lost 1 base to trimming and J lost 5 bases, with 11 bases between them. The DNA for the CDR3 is TGTGCCAGCAGCTTAGAGGGGGGATGGGAGACCCAGTACTTC. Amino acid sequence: CASSLEGGWETQYF.

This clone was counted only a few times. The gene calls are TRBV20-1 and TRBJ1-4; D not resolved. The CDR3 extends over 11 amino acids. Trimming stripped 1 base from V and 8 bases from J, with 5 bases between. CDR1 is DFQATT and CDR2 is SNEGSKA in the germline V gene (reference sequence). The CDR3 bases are TGCAGTGCTAGAGTAGGGGAAAAACTGTTTTTT. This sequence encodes CSARVGEKLFF.

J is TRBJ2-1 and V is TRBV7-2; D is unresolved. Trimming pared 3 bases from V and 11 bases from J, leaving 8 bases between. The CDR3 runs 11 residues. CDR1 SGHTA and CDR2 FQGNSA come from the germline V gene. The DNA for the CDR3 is TGTGCCAGCAGCTTTTCAGAAAAGCAGTTCTTC. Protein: CASSFSEKQFF.

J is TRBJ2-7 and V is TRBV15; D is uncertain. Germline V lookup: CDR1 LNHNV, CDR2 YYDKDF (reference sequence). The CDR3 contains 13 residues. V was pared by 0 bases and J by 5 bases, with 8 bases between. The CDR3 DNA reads TGTGCCACCAGCAGAGATGGATTGCACGAGCAGTACTTC. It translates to CATSRDGLHEQYF.

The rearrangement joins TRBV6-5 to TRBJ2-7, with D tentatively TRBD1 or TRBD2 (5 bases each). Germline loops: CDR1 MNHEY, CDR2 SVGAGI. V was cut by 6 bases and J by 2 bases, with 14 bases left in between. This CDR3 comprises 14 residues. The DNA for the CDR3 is TGTGCCAGCAGACTAGACAGCGTGGCCTACGAGCAGTACTTC. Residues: CASRLDSVAYEQYF.

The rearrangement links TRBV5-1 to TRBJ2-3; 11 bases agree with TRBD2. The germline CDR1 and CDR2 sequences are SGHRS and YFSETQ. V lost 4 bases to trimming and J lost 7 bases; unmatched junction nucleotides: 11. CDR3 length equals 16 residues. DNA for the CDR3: TGCGCCAGCAGCGCCCGACTAGCGGGGATTCTAAATACGCAGTATTTT. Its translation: CASSARLAGILNTQYF.

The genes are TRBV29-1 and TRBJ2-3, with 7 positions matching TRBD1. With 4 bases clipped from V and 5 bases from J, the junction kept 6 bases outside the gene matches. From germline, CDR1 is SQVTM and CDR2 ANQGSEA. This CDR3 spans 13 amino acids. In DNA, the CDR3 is TGCAGCGTTGCATCGGGACAGAAAGATACGCAGTATTTT. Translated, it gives CSVASGQKDTQYF.

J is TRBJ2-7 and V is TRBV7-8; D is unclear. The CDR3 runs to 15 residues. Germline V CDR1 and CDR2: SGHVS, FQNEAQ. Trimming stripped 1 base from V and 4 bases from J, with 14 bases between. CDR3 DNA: TGTGCCAGCAGCTTAGATCTCCGCCGCCAGTACGAGCAGTACTTC. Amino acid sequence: CASSLDLRRQYEQYF.

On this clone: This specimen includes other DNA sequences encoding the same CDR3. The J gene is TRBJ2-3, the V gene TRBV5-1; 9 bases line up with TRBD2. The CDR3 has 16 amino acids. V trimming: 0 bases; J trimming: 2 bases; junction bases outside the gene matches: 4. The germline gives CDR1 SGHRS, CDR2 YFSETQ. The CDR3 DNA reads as TGCGCCAGCAGCTTGGGACTAGCGGTCTCCACAGATACGCAGTATTTT. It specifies CASSLGLAVSTDTQYF.

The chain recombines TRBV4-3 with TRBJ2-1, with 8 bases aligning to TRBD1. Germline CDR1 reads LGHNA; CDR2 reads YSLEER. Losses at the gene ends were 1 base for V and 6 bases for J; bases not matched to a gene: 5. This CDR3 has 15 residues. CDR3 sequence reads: CASSQVGDRGNEQFF. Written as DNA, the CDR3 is TGCGCCAGCAGCCAAGTAGGTGACAGGGGCAATGAGCAGTTCTTC.

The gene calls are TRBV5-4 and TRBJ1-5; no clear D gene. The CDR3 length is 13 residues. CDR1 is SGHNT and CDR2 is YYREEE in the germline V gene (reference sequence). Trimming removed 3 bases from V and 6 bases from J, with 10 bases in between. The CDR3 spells CASSSDPSQPQHF. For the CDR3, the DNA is TGTGCCAGCAGCTCGGACCCGAGTCAGCCCCAGCATTTT.

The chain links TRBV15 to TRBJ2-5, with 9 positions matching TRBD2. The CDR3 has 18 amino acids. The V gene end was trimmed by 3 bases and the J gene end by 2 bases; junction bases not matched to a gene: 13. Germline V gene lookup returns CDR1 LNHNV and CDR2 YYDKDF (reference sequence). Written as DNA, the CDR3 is TGTGCCACCAGCAGCACTAGCGGGCGTTCGGCAATTCAAGAGACCCAGTACTTC. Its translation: CATSSTSGRSAIQETQYF.

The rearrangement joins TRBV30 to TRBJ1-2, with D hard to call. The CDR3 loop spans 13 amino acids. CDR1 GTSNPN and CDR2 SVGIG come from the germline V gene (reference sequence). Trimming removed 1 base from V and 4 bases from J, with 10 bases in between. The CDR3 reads CAWSEQSTYGYTF. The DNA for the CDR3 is TGTGCCTGGAGTGAACAGTCTACCTATGGCTACACCTTC.

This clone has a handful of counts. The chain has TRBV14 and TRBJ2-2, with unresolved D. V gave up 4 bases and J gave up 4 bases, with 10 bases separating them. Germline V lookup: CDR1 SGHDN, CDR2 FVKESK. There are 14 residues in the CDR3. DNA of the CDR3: TGTGCCAGCAGCCTCGACTTATCCACCGGGGAGCTGTTTTTT. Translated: CASSLDLSTGELFF.

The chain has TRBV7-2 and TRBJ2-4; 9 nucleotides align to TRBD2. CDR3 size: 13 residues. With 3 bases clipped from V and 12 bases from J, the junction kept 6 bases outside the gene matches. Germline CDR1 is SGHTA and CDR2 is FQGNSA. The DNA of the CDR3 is TGTGCCAGCAGCTTTGGGACTAGCTTCGGTCAGTACTTC. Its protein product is CASSFGTSFGQYF. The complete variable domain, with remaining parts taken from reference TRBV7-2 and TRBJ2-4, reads GAGVSQSPSNKVTEKGKDVELRCDPISGHTALYWYRQSLGQGLEFLIYFQGNSAPDKSGLPSDRFSAERTGGSVSTLTIQRTQQEDSAVYLCASSFGTSFGQYFGAGTRLSVL.

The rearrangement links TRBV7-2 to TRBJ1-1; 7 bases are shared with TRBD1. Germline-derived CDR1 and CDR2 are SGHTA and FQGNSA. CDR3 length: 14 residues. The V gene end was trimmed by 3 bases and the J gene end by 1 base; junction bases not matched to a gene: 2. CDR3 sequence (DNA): TGTGCCAGCAGCTTTGGACAGGCGAACACTGAAGCTTTCTTT. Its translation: CASSFGQANTEAFF.